Listed below are T cell receptor beta chains from one sample, sequenced in a study of shared clonotypes between healthy human individuals. Here immunoSEQ multiplex PCR was the method, and the copy in TCRdb shows in-frame clones only, minus some. This sample has approximately 600,000 clones, with 95% found just once. The sequencing input was naive CD8+ T cells sorted from blood. The receptors originated from a woman younger than 45 in good health. CDR3s include the opening cysteine and the closing phenylalanine or tryptophan. Fields, in order: V gene, D gene, CDR3 length, J gene, clone size, CDR3 DNA, CDR3 protein. A D gene is named only where the DNA matches it firmly. The size of a clone is reported for some rows only, either as once, few or many, or as a class for expanded clones.

TRBV28	TRBD2	17	TRBJ2-7	NA	TGTGCCAGCAGCCTAGTTCCGCTTGGGAGGGCTGAGCGCGAGCAGTACTTC	CASSLVPLGRAEREQYF
TRBV4-1	TRBD1	16	TRBJ1-5	once	TGCGCCAGCAGCCCCAGGGACAGGGCCAGCAATCAGCCCCAGCATTTT	CASSPRDRASNQPQHF
TRBV15	NA	13	TRBJ2-7	NA	TGTGCCACCAGCGATCTTTCCCAGTACGAGCAGTACTTC	CATSDLSQYEQYF
TRBV7-9	NA	16	TRBJ2-5	NA	TGTGCCAGCAGCGTCGCCGGGACATCCATCAAAGAGACCCAGTACTTC	CASSVAGTSIKETQYF
TRBV29-1	NA	14	TRBJ2-1	NA	TGCAGCGTTGAAGGACCGGGGCTAGCCAATGAGCAGTTCTTC	CSVEGPGLANEQFF
TRBV6-1	NA	14	TRBJ1-5	NA	TGTGCCAGCAGTGAAGTCGGGGGAGGTCAGCCCCAGCATTTT	CASSEVGGGQPQHF
TRBV11-2	NA	13	TRBJ1-4	NA	TGTGCCAGCAGCTTAGGGATTAATGAAAAACTGTTTTTT	CASSLGINEKLFF
TRBV7-9	NA	13	TRBJ2-7	NA	TGTGCCAGCAGCTTAGATTACAGGCCCGAGCAGTACTTC	CASSLDYRPEQYF
TRBV5-1	NA	14	TRBJ2-1	NA	TGCGCCAGCAGCTTGCGGGACCGGAAACTTGAGCAGTTCTTC	CASSLRDRKLEQFF
TRBV7-9	TRBD2	16	TRBJ2-5	NA	TGTGCCAGCAGCAATGTGGGACTAGCGGCCCCTGGTACCCAGTACTTC	CASSNVGLAAPGTQYF
TRBV2	TRBD2	15	TRBJ2-1	NA	TGTGCCAGCAGTGAAGTGGCGGGAGGGCTCGATGAGCAGTTCTTC	CASSEVAGGLDEQFF
TRBV4-1	NA	15	TRBJ2-7	NA	TGCGCCAGCAGCCAGGGGACGTCCACTTTCTACGAGCAGTACTTC	CASSQGTSTFYEQYF
TRBV27	TRBD1	19	TRBJ2-6	once	TGTGCCAGCTCACAGTTAGAAGCTTGGACAGGGCCTGGGGCCAACGTCCTGACTTTC	CASSQLEAWTGPGANVLTF
TRBV7-9	NA	16	TRBJ1-2	NA	TGTGCCAGCAGGTTAAACCGGACCAGGGACCCCTATGGCTACACCTTC	CASRLNRTRDPYGYTF
TRBV4-2	NA	17	TRBJ2-1	NA	TGTGCCAGCAGCCAAGATCTTAAGGGGGAGGCCTACAATGAGCAGTTCTTC	CASSQDLKGEAYNEQFF
TRBV18	NA	16	TRBJ1-3	NA	TGTGCCAGCTCACCACCGTACGGGGAGACTGGAAACACCATATATTTT	CASSPPYGETGNTIYF
TRBV4-1	TRBD2	16	TRBJ2-1	NA	TGCGCCAGCAGCCAAATTGGGACTAGCGGGAGCTATGAGCAGTTCTTC	CASSQIGTSGSYEQFF
TRBV27	TRBD1	16	TRBJ1-1	NA	TGTGCCAGCAGTTTTCAAGGGACAGGGCGGGACTTTGAAGCTTTCTTT	CASSFQGTGRDFEAFF
TRBV28	TRBD1	17	TRBJ2-7	once	TGTGCCAGCAGTTTAGGACAGGGCTACCGTGGCTCCTACGAGCAGTACTTC	CASSLGQGYRGSYEQYF
TRBV11-1	NA	16	TRBJ2-7	NA	TGTGCCAGCAGTCCCACCGCAGTTACGACGTCCTACGAGCAGTACTTC	CASSPTAVTTSYEQYF
TRBV27	NA	14	TRBJ2-5	NA	TGTGCCAAACCGAGAGGGGCGATCCAAGAGACCCAGTACTTC	CAKPRGAIQETQYF
TRBV28	TRBD2	14	TRBJ2-7	NA	TGTGCCAGCAGTTTATCTAGCGGAGCCTACGAGCAGTACTTC	CASSLSSGAYEQYF
TRBV27	NA	14	TRBJ2-2	NA	TGTGCCAGCCGGCTTATCGGGAGCCCCGGGGAGCTGTTTTTT	CASRLIGSPGELFF
TRBV28	TRBD1	15	TRBJ1-1	few	TGTGCCAGCAGCGCACAGGGGAGAGGGAACACTGAAGCTTTCTTT	CASSAQGRGNTEAFF
TRBV7-6	TRBD2	16	TRBJ2-1	once	TGTGCCAGCAGCTTTCTCGCGGGAGAGAGAGGCAATGAGCAGTTCTTC	CASSFLAGERGNEQFF
TRBV5-4	TRBD2	14	TRBJ2-7	NA	TGTGCCAGCAGCCGGGGACTAGAATCCTACGAGCAGTACTTC	CASSRGLESYEQYF
TRBV29-1	NA	11	TRBJ2-7	NA	TGCAGCGTTGAAGCGGAATCCCGGCAGTACTTC	CSVEAESRQYF
TRBV15	TRBD2	15	TRBJ2-5	NA	TGTGCCACCAGCGGCCGACTAGCGGGAGACGAGACCCAGTACTTC	CATSGRLAGDETQYF
TRBV7-9	TRBD1	15	TRBJ2-1	NA	TGTGCCAGCAGCTTACCGGGACAGTCTGCCAATGAGCAGTTCTTC	CASSLPGQSANEQFF
TRBV14	TRBD2	13	TRBJ2-3	NA	TGTGCCAGCAGCCTGGCGGGGGTAGATACGCAGTATTTT	CASSLAGVDTQYF
TRBV4-1	NA	15	TRBJ2-1	NA	TGCGCCAGCAGCCAAGGGGAAATAGCCGCCCATGAGCAGTTCTTC	CASSQGEIAAHEQFF
TRBV5-5	TRBD2	16	TRBJ2-7	NA	TGTGCCAGCAGCTACCTCGGTGGGACTAGCTCCTACGAGCAGTACTTC	CASSYLGGTSSYEQYF
TRBV27	NA	12	TRBJ2-2	NA	TGTGCCAGCAGTTTGTCGGGGGGGGAGCTGTTTTTT	CASSLSGGELFF
TRBV28	TRBD1	17	TRBJ1-2	NA	TGTGCCAGCAGTTTAAATCCCGACAGGGAACGATATGCGGGCTACACCTTC	CASSLNPDRERYAGYTF
TRBV19	TRBD1	14	TRBJ2-7	once	TGTGCCAGTAGTAACGGACAGGGTTCCTACGAGCAGTACTTC	CASSNGQGSYEQYF
TRBV4-1	TRBD1	15	TRBJ1-1	NA	TGCGCCAGCAGCCAGGATACAGGGGAAAACACTGAAGCTTTCTTT	CASSQDTGENTEAFF